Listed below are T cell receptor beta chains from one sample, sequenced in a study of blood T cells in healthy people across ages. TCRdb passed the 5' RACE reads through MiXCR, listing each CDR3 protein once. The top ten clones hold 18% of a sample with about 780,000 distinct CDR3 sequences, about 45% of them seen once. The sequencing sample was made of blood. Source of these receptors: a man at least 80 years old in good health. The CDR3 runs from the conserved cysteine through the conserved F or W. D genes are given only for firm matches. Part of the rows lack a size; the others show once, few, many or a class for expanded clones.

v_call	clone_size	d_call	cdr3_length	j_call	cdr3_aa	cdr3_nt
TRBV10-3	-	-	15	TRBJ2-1	CAISEVAEGDNEQFF	TGTGCCATCAGTGAGGTAGCGGAGGGGGACAATGAGCAGTTCTTC
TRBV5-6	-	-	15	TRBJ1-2	CASSTGTPINYGYTF	TGTGCCAGCAGTACCGGGACACCGATTAACTATGGCTACACCTTC
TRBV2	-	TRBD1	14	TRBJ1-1	CASSDGQVNTETFF	TGTGCCAGCAGCGATGGACAGGTGAACACTGAAACTTTCTTT
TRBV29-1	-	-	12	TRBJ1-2	CSVDLDKHGYTF	TGCAGCGTTGATTTGGACAAGCATGGCTACACCTTC
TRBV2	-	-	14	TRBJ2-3	CASRGTAERGTQYF	TGTGCCAGCAGGGGGACTGCCGAACGGGGAACGCAGTATTTT
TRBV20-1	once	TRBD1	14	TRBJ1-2	CSANPRGLGYGYTF	TGCAGTGCTAACCCCAGGGGGCTGGGCTATGGCTACACCTTC
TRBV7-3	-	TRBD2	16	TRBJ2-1	CASSLTASGIYNEQFF	TGTGCCAGCAGCTTAACGGCCAGCGGGATATACAATGAGCAGTTCTTC
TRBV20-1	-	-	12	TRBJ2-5	CSARDSQETQYF	TGCAGTGCTAGGGACAGCCAAGAGACCCAGTACTTC
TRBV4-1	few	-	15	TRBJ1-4	CASSQVSATNEKLFF	TGCGCCAGCAGCCAAGTTAGTGCAACTAATGAAAAACTGTTTTTT
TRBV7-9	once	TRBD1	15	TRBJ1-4	CASSLDGTGYGKLFF	TGTGCCAGCAGCCTAGACGGGACAGGGTACGGAAAACTGTTTTTT
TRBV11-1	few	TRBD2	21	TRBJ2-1	CASSLVRGLAGATSSYNEQFF	TGTGCCAGCAGCTTAGTTCGGGGACTAGCGGGAGCGACAAGCTCCTACAATGAGCAGTTCTTC
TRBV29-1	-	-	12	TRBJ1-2	CSVEIGLNGYTF	TGCAGCGTTGAAATCGGACTTAATGGCTACACCTTC
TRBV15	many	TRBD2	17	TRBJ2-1	CATSRDPSGRADNEQFF	TGTGCCACCAGCAGAGATCCTAGCGGGAGGGCCGACAATGAGCAGTTCTTC
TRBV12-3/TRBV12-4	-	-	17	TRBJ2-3	CASSSNDWRVSTDTQYF	TGTGCCAGCAGTTCCAATGACTGGAGAGTTAGCACAGATACGCAGTATTTT
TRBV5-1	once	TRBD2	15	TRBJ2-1	CASSLTGTSGNEQFF	TGCGCCAGCAGCTTAACCGGGACTAGCGGTAATGAGCAGTTCTTC